The present T cell receptor (beta chain) was sequenced within a study of metastatic and nonmetastatic thyroid tumors. This clone appeared many times. CDR1 is KGHDR, CDR2 SFDVKD, per germline. The ends were cut back, 7 bases at V and 8 bases at J, with 21 bases in the middle. The CDR3 runs to 15 residues. Using MiXCR, TCRdb reanalyzed the PCR reads. Of fewer than 35,000 clones in the sample, roughly a quarter were seen once. Thyroid surgery was performed in patients who had received no treatment beforehand. This receptor was identified in a female donor with papillary thyroid cancer or a benign thyroid nodule (not recorded which). Some clones in this sample may be carry-over from other donors' samples. The V and J genes are TRBV24-1 and TRBJ2-3; D might be TRBD1 or TRBD2, each matching 5 bases. What was sequenced was blood. The CDR3: CATRDTGTDQGTQYF. CDR3 DNA sequence: TGTGCCACCAGGGATACCGGGACGGACCAAGGTACGCAGTATTTT.